Each of the 14 T cell receptor beta chains below was sequenced from the same sample in a study of blood T cell repertoires in COVID-19. Profiling relied on immunoSEQ multiplex PCR, and the TCRdb table lists in-frame clones only, not all of them. The table lists roughly 25,000 clones, roughly 94% of them singletons, with 30% to 40% in the top ten. The specimen sequenced was peripheral blood. These receptors were obtained from a man aged 70 or older with active COVID-19.

V and J are TRBV9 and TRBJ1-2; a possible D gene is TRBD1 (5 bases). CDR3 length equals 13 residues. The germline V gene has CDR1 SGDLS and CDR2 YYNGEE. The V and J ends lost 2 bases and 4 bases respectively, with 9 bases between them. CDR3 in amino acids: CASSVGGSYGYTF. The DNA for the CDR3 is TGTGCCAGCAGCGTGGGGGGATCCTATGGCTACACCTTC.

The chain is built from TRBV7-6 and TRBJ2-2; possible D gene TRBD1, 5 bases. V lost 2 bases and J lost 4, with 14 bases in between. In germline, CDR1 is SGHVS, CDR2 FNYEAQ. The CDR3 runs 16 residues. The CDR3 DNA reads TGTGCCAGCAGCTTAACCCTATTAGGGGTCACCGGGGAGCTGTTTTTT. The encoded protein is CASSLTLLGVTGELFF.

This chain connects TRBV6-2 or TRBV6-3 to TRBJ2-7; 9 bases fit TRBD2. This CDR3 is built from 21 residues. The germline CDR1 and CDR2 sequences are MNHEY and SVGEGT. The V and J ends lost 4 bases and 1 base, in that order; junction bases with no gene match: 23. The CDR3 nucleotides read TGTGCCAGCAGTTCTCGCCGGCAGGGGGGGGGACTAGCCGGAAAGTCCTACGAGCAGTACTTC. Its protein is CASSSRRQGGGLAGKSYEQYF.

V usage is TRBV6-2 or TRBV6-3 and J usage is TRBJ2-5; a weak D match, TRBD1 (5 bases). The CDR3 totals 15 residues. Trimming pared 2 bases from V and 5 bases from J, leaving 15 bases between. Germline loops: CDR1 MNHEY, CDR2 SVGEGT. The CDR3 spells CASSYRTPLGETQYF. The CDR3, as DNA: TGTGCCAGCAGTTACCGGACACCCCTGGGCGAGACCCAGTACTTC.

V is TRBV18 and J is TRBJ1-6, with TRBD1 matching over 7 bases. CDR3 size: 20 residues. Germline loops: CDR1 KGHSH, CDR2 LQKENI. The V segment lost 3 bases and the J segment 0 bases; nucleotides outside the gene matches: 14. CDR3 nucleotides: TGTGCCAGCTCACCCTCTCCGCGGACAGGTTCGAGCTCCTATAATTCACCCCTCCACTTT. This encodes CASSPSPRTGSSSYNSPLHF.

The V call is TRBV7-9, the J call TRBJ2-1; D gene uncertain. V shed 0 bases and J shed 3 bases, with 6 bases lying between them. The CDR3 is 14 amino acids. Germline V lookup: CDR1 SEHNR, CDR2 FQNEAQ (reference sequence). The CDR3 coding sequence is TGTGCCAGCAGCTTAGCACAGCTCTACAATGAGCAGTTCTTC. Translation: CASSLAQLYNEQFF.

This clone was seen a single time. The genes are TRBV6-5 and TRBJ1-1; D is possibly TRBD1 (5 bases). The CDR3 covers 14 residues. Trimming removed 6 bases at V and 1 base at J, with 12 bases between. Germline V CDR1 and CDR2: MNHEY, SVGAGI. This CDR3 is CASRLGGRNTEAFF. The CDR3 coding sequence is TGTGCCAGCAGACTCGGGGGAAGGAACACTGAAGCTTTCTTT.

The chain is built from TRBV6-5 and TRBJ1-4; 7 bases agree with TRBD1. The CDR3 contains 14 residues. V lost 7 bases, J lost 4 bases, and 6 bases stayed unmatched. Germline V CDR1 and CDR2: MNHEY, SVGAGI. CDR3 coding DNA: TGTGCCAGCACAACGACAGGGATTAATGAAAAACTGTTTTTT. Amino acid sequence: CASTTTGINEKLFF.

This sequence joins TRBV6-5 and TRBJ2-7; maybe TRBD2 (6 bases). V lost 5 bases, J lost 6 bases, and 14 bases lay in between. CDR1 is MNHEY and CDR2 is SVGAGI in the germline V gene. This CDR3 is 13 amino acids long. CDR3 bases: TGTGCCAGCAGTCCTTGGAGGGGACTCGAGCAGTACTTC. Translation gives CASSPWRGLEQYF.

The J gene is TRBJ1-1, the V gene TRBV5-4; D is undetermined. There are 12 residues in the CDR3. The germline CDR1 and CDR2 sequences are SGHNT and YYREEE (reference sequence). V was pared by 4 bases and J by 1 base, with 5 bases between. The CDR3 DNA reads as TGTGCCAGCAGCGAGAGGAACACTGAAGCTTTCTTT. Protein sequence: CASSERNTEAFF.

The chain joins TRBV7-9 to TRBJ1-6, with TRBD1 as a possible D gene (5 bases). Trimming pared 0 bases from V and 10 bases from J, leaving 7 bases between. The germline V gene encodes CDR1 SEHNR and CDR2 FQNEAQ (reference sequence). The CDR3 sequence is 13 residues long. This chain's CDR3 is CASSLAGGSPLHF. Written as DNA, the CDR3 is TGTGCCAGCAGCTTAGCGGGGGGGTCACCCCTCCACTTT.

The chain is built from TRBV19 and TRBJ1-4, with D possibly TRBD1 on 6 matching bases. CDR1 and CDR2 from the germline V gene are LNHDA and SQIVND (reference sequence). The CDR3 consists of 18 residues. V was shortened by 5 bases and J by 0 bases, with 19 bases between the two germline ends. CDR3 nucleotide sequence: TGTGCCAGTAGTCTGATGGGACAAACCTATGCAACTAATGAAAAACTGTTTTTT. Its translation is CASSLMGQTYATNEKLFF.

This clone occurred a few times. The chain combines TRBV11-2 with TRBJ1-2; perhaps TRBD1 as D (6 bases). Germline-derived CDR1 and CDR2 are SGHAT and FQNNGV. The germline V and J ends were trimmed by 5 bases and 2 bases, with 18 bases remaining between them. The CDR3 totals 16 residues. The chain's CDR3 is CASSPLVGTTNYGYTF. In DNA form, the CDR3 reads TGTGCCAGCAGCCCCCTTGTGGGGACAACCAACTATGGCTACACCTTC.

The chain joins TRBV6-2 or TRBV6-3 to TRBJ1-2; a weak D match, TRBD1 (5 bases). This CDR3 contains 16 residues. The germline V gene has CDR1 MNHEY and CDR2 SVGEGT. The ends were cut back, 2 bases at V and 0 bases at J, with 13 bases in the middle. The CDR3 loop reads CASSYLRTPTNYGYTF. CDR3 bases: TGTGCCAGCAGTTACCTGAGGACACCAACTAACTATGGCTACACCTTC.